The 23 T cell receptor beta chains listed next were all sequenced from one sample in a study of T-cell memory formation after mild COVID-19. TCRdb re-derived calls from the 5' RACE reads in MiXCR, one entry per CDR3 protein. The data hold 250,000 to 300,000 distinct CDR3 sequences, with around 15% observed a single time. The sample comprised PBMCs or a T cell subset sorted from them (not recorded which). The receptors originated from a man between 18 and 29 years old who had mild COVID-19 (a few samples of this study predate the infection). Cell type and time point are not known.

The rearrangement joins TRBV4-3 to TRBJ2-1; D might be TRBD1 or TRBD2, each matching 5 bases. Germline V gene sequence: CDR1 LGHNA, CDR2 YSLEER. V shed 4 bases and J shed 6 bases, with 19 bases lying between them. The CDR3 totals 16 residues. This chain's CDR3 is CASSPSGWGGGNEQFF. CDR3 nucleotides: TGCGCCAGCAGCCCCTCGGGGTGGGGCGGTGGCAATGAGCAGTTCTTC.

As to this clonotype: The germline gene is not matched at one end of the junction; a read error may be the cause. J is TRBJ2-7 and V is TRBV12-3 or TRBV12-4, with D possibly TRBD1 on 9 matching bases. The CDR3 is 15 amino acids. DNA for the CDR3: TGTGCCAGCAGCTTAGCGGGACAGGGTGTCCACGAGCAGTACTTC. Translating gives CASSLAGQGVHEQYF.

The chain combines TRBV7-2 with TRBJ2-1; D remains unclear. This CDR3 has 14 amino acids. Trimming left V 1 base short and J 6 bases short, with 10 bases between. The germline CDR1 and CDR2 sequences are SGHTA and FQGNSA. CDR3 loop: CASSLGRPSNEQFF. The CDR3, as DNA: TGTGCCAGCAGCTTAGGTAGGCCGAGCAATGAGCAGTTCTTC.

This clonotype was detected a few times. This CDR3 reads CATSRMTGDTQYF. CDR3 sequence (DNA): TGTGCCACCAGCAGAATGACAGGGGATACGCAGTATTTT. V is TRBV15 and J is TRBJ2-3; TRBD1 agrees at 7 bases. Unmatched junction bases numbered 2, after V lost 2 bases and J lost 6 bases. Germline V gives CDR1 LNHNV, CDR2 YYDKDF (reference sequence). The CDR3 runs 13 residues.

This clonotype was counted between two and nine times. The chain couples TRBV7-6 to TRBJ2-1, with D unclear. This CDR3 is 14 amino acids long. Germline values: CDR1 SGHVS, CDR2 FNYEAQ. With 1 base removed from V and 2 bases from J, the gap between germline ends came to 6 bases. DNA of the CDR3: TGTGCCAGCAGCTTAGACTCAACCTACAATGAGCAGTTCTTC. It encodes CASSLDSTYNEQFF. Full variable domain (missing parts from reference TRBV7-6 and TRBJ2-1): GAGVSQSPRYKVTKRGQDVALRCDPISGHVSLYWYRQALGQGPEFLTYFNYEAQQDKSGLPNDRFSAERPEGSISTLTIQRTEQRDSAMYRCASSLDSTYNEQFFGPGTRLTVL.

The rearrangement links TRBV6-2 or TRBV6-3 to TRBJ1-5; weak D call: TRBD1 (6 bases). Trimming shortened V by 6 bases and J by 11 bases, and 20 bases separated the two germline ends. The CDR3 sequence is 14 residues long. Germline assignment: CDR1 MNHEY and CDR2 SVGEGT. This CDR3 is CASSTSPQGSTQHF. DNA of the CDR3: TGTGCCAGCAGCACCTCCCCGCAGGGGAGCACCCAGCATTTT.

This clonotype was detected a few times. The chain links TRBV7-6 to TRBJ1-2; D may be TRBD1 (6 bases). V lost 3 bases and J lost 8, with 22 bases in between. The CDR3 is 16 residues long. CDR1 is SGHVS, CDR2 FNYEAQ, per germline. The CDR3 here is CASSFLTGTSKEGYTF. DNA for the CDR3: TGTGCCAGCAGCTTCTTAACCGGGACATCTAAGGAAGGCTACACCTTC.

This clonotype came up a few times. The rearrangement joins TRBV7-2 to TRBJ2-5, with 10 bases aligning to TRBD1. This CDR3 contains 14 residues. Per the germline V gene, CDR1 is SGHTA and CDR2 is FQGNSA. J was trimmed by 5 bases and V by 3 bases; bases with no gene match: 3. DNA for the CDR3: TGTGCCAGCAGCTTGGACAGGGGGACGGAGACCCAGTACTTC. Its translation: CASSLDRGTETQYF.

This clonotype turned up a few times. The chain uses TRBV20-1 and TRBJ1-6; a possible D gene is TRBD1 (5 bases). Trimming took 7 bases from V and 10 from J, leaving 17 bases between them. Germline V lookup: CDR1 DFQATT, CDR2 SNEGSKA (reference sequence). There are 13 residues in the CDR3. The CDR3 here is CSVNPGNVSPLHF. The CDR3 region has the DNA TGCAGTGTCAACCCAGGGAACGTCTCACCCCTCCACTTT.

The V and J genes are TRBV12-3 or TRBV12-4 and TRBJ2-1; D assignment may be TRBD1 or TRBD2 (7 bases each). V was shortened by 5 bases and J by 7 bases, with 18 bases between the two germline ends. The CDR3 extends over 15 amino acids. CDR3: CASSPRQGAGNEQFF. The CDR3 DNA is TGTGCCAGCAGTCCCAGACAGGGAGCGGGAAATGAGCAGTTCTTC.

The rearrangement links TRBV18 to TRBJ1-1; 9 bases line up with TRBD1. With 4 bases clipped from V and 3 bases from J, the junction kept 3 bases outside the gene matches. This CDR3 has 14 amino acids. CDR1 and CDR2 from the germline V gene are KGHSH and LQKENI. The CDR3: CASSLRDRDTEAFF. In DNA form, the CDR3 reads TGTGCCAGCTCACTGAGGGACAGGGACACTGAAGCTTTCTTT.

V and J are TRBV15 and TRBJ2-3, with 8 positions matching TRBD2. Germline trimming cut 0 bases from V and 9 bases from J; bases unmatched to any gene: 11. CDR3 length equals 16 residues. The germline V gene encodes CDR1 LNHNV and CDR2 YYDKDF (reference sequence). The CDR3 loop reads CATSRETGGALGTQYF. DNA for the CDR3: TGTGCCACCAGCAGAGAAACGGGGGGGGCCCTGGGCACGCAGTATTTT.

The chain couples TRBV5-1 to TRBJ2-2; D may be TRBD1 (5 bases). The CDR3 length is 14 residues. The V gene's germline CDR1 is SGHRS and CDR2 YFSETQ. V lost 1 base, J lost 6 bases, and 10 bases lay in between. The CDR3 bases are TGCGCCAGCAGCTTGACAGGATTTGCCGGGGAGCTGTTTTTT. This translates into CASSLTGFAGELFF.

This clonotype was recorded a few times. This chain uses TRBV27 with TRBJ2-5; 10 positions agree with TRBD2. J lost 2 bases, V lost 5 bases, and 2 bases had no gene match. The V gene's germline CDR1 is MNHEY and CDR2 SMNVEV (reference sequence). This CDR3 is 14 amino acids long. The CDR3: CASSALAGQETQYF. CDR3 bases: TGTGCCAGCAGTGCACTAGCGGGACAAGAGACCCAGTACTTC.

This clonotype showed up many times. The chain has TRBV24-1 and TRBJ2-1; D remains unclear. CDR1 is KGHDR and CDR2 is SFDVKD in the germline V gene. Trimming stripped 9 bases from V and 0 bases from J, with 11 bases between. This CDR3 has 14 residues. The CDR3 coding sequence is TGTGCCACCGCCCCCGCCGGCTCCTACAATGAGCAGTTCTTC. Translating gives CATAPAGSYNEQFF.

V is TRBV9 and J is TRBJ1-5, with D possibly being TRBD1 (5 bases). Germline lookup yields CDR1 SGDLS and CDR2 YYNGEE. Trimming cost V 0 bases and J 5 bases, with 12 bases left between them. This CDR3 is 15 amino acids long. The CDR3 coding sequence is TGTGCCAGCAGCGTAGAGGGGTTAAGAGATCAGCCCCAGCATTTT. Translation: CASSVEGLRDQPQHF.

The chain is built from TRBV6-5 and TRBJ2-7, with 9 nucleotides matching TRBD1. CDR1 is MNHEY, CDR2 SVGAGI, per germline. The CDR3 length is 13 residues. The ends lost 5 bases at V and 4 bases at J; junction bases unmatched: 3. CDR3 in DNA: TGTGCCAGCAGTCGACAGGGGGTATACGAGCAGTACTTC. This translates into CASSRQGVYEQYF.

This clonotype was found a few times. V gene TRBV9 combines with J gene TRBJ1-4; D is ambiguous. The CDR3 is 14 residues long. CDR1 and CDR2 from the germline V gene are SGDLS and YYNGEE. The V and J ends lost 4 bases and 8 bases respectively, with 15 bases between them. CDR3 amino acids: CASSPRDDREKLFF. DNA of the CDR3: TGTGCCAGCAGCCCGAGAGACGATCGGGAAAAACTGTTTTTT.

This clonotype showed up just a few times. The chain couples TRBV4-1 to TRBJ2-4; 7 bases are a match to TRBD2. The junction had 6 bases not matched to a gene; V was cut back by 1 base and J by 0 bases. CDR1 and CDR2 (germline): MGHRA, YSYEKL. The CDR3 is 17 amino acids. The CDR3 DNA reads TGCGCCAGCAGCCAAGGGGATAAGCGGGGAGCCAAAAACATTCAGTACTTC. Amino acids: CASSQGDKRGAKNIQYF.

The DNA of the CDR3 is TGTGCCAGCAGCCAAGGCTCCTGGGAGCTGTTTTTT. Residues: CASSQGSWELFF. This chain joins TRBV4-2 and TRBJ2-2; unclear D gene. The CDR3 runs 12 residues. The germline gives CDR1 LGHNA, CDR2 YNFKEQ. Trimming removed 1 base at V and 9 bases at J, with 6 bases between.

The CDR3 region has the DNA TGCAGTGCGAGGGCTTCAGGTGCGGGGGGAGCAGAGACCCAGTACTTC. Translating it yields CSARASGAGGAETQYF. The chain recombines TRBV20-1 with TRBJ2-5, with TRBD2 identical over 8 bases. Losses at the gene ends were 6 bases for V and 4 bases for J; bases not matched to a gene: 16. The CDR3 is 16 residues long. CDR1 is DFQATT and CDR2 is SNEGSKA in the germline V gene (reference sequence).

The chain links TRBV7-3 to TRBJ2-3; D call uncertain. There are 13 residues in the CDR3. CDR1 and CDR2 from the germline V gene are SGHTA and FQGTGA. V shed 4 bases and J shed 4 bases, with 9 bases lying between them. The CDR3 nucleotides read TGTGCCAGCAGCTCCTATGTGTCAGATACGCAGTATTTT. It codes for CASSSYVSDTQYF.

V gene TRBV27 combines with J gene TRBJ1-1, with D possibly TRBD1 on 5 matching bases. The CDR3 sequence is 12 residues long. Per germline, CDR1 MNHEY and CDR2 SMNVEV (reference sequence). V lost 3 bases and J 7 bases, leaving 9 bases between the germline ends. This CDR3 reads CASSFRDGEAFF. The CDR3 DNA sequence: TGTGCCAGCAGTTTTAGGGACGGTGAAGCTTTCTTT.